This T cell receptor beta chain appears in the sequencing data of a study of beta chain features in type 1 diabetes. This CDR3 contains 14 residues. Germline V CDR1 and CDR2: SSHAT, FNYEAQ (reference sequence). This clone was detected a few times. Its antigen remains unknown. The junction departs from germline at one end; a sequencing error may be responsible. Sequencing targeted expressed TCRB transcripts, as all isolated RNA had been reverse transcribed. The data were produced by immunoSEQ multiplex PCR, yet TCRdb's version contains in-frame clones alone and is incomplete. Of approximately 170,000 clones in the sample, 7.5% to 10% were seen once. Study-level results: Fewer insertions but more deletions were seen at VDJ junctions in type 1 diabetes patients. For TCRB rearrangement, an influence of HLA type remained unresolved here. Because the template was cDNA, high-expressing cells might be over-represented.

The sample comprised central memory CD4+ T cells from blood. The clonotype originates from a woman aged 18-30 years in good health. The chain has TRBV7-7 and TRBJ2-1; 9 positions agree with TRBD2. The CDR3 is CASSRAGGDNEQFF. CDR3 DNA sequence: TGTGCTAGCAGCCGAGCGGGAGGCGACAATGAGCAGTTCTTC.